Below, 18 T cell receptor beta chains from the same sample are listed, as sequenced in a study of blood T cell repertoires in COVID-19. Data came from immunoSEQ multiplex PCR; TCRdb stores just in-frame clones and leaves some out. Of under 300,000 clones listed, more than 75% are singletons. Material for sequencing was peripheral blood. The source is a woman between 70 and 85 years old with active or convalescent COVID-19.

This chain connects TRBV6-5 to TRBJ1-1; D not certain. The V gene's germline CDR1 is MNHEY and CDR2 SVGAGI. This CDR3 has 16 residues. V shed 4 bases and J shed 0 bases, with 15 bases lying between them. The CDR3 DNA is TGTGCCAGCAGTTCTACCCACTTCTCCATGAACACTGAAGCTTTCTTT. Its translation: CASSSTHFSMNTEAFF.

The V call is TRBV6-1, the J call TRBJ2-2; tentatively, D is TRBD1 (6 bases). With 9 bases removed from V and 7 bases from J, the gap between germline ends came to 18 bases. Per the germline V gene, CDR1 is MNHNS and CDR2 is SASEGT. The length of the CDR3 is 14 residues. CDR3 DNA sequence: TGTGCCAGTAGGGGAGCAGGGGTCGGCGGGGAGCTGTTTTTT. It yields the protein CASRGAGVGGELFF.

This clone was picked up one time. The genes are TRBV6-2 or TRBV6-3 and TRBJ1-6; D unclear. V lost 2 bases and J lost 12, with 14 bases in between. The CDR3 runs 14 residues. The V gene's germline CDR1 is MNHEY and CDR2 SVGEGT. The CDR3 DNA sequence: TGTGCCAGCAGTTACCAAGGGAGGATAGGACCCCTCCACTTT. Protein sequence: CASSYQGRIGPLHF.

The V call is TRBV25-1, the J call TRBJ2-7, with D perhaps matching TRBD2 (7 bases). The V end was cut by 0 bases, the J end by 2 bases, with 17 bases between. The CDR3 runs to 17 residues. CDR1 MGHDK and CDR2 SYGVNS come from the germline V gene. The CDR3 loop is CASSEYRGGSYAYEQYF. The CDR3 DNA sequence: TGTGCCAGCAGTGAATATAGGGGGGGATCTTATGCCTACGAGCAGTACTTC.

This sequence joins TRBV14 and TRBJ1-2; 7 nucleotides line up with TRBD1. The J segment lost 2 bases and the V segment lost 4 bases, leaving 13 bases of the junction unmatched. This CDR3 region has 17 residues. The germline V gene has CDR1 SGHDN and CDR2 FVKESK. CDR3 amino acids: CASSPQGGRAINYGYTF. DNA for the CDR3: TGTGCCAGCAGCCCTCAGGGGGGCAGGGCGATCAACTATGGCTACACCTTC.

In its sample, this clone was seen once. The CDR3 bases are TGTGCCAGCAGATACAGGGGGGTCACCGGGGAGCTGTTTTTT. It specifies CASRYRGVTGELFF. The chain recombines TRBV7-9 with TRBJ2-2, with TRBD1 matching 8 bases. Trimming at V came to 6 bases and at J to 4 bases, leaving 4 bases not matched to a gene. The V gene's germline CDR1 is SEHNR and CDR2 FQNEAQ (reference sequence). The length of the CDR3 is 14 residues.

The chain employs TRBV18 and TRBJ1-5, with a possible D match to TRBD1 (5 bases). This CDR3 contains 12 residues. Germline assignment: CDR1 KGHSH and CDR2 LQKENI. The ends were cut back, 3 bases at V and 5 bases at J, with 5 bases in the middle. For the CDR3, the DNA is TGTGCCAGCTCACCCAGGGATCAGCCCCAGCATTTT. It translates to CASSPRDQPQHF.

The chain carries TRBV10-3 and TRBJ1-2; TRBD1 might be the D (6 bases). CDR1 is ENHRY and CDR2 is SYGVKD in the germline V gene. This CDR3 contains 14 residues. Trimming stripped 3 bases from V and 8 bases from J, with 16 bases between. CDR3 amino acids: CAISEDGGARGYTF. The DNA for the CDR3 is TGTGCCATCAGTGAAGATGGGGGGGCGAGGGGCTACACCTTC.

The chain links TRBV12-3 or TRBV12-4 to TRBJ2-3; D is perhaps TRBD1 (6 bases). V was pared by 8 bases and J by 4 bases, with 13 bases between. The CDR3 contains 13 residues. CDR3 residues: CASVLQGADTQYF. CDR3 nucleotide sequence: TGTGCCAGCGTTCTACAGGGAGCAGATACGCAGTATTTT.

The rearrangement joins TRBV11-2 to TRBJ1-6; the D is unclear. The germline CDR1 and CDR2 sequences are SGHAT and FQNNGV. Trimming took off 5 bases at V and 9 bases at J, with 14 bases between the two ends. The CDR3 is made up of 14 amino acids. As DNA, the CDR3 is TGTGCCAGCAGCATCGGGTCGGGTGGTTCACCCCTCCACTTT. Translating gives CASSIGSGGSPLHF. Full variable domain (rest looked up from reference TRBV11-2 and TRBJ1-6): EAGVAQSPRYKIIEKRQSVAFWCNPISGHATLYWYQQILGQGPKLLIQFQNNGVVDDSQLPKDRFSAERLKGVDSTLKIQPAKLEDSAVYLCASSIGSGGSPLHFGNGTRLTVT.

This chain connects TRBV11-2 to TRBJ1-5; 11 bases match TRBD1. Losses at the gene ends were 1 base for V and 6 bases for J; bases not matched to a gene: 5. The CDR3 has 16 residues. Germline V lookup: CDR1 SGHAT, CDR2 FQNNGV. This CDR3 is CASSLVGTGGPQPQHF. In nucleotides, the CDR3 is TGTGCCAGCAGCTTAGTCGGGACAGGGGGTCCTCAGCCCCAGCATTTT.

This clone has a handful of counts. The rearrangement joins TRBV5-6 to TRBJ1-2; D unresolved. V lost 4 bases and J lost 3, with 16 bases in between. Germline V gene sequence: CDR1 SGHDT, CDR2 YYEEEE. The CDR3 runs to 15 residues. The CDR3 region has the DNA TGTGCCAGCAGCCCCCGGGGTCGGGCCCACTATGGCTACACCTTC. Residues: CASSPRGRAHYGYTF. The full variable domain, rest sourced from reference TRBV5-6 and TRBJ1-2, is DAGVTQSPTHLIKTRGQQVTLRCSPKSGHDTVSWYQQALGQGPQFIFQYYEEEERQRGNFPDRFSGHQFPNYSSELNVNALLLGDSALYLCASSPRGRAHYGYTFGSGTRLTVV.

The chain combines TRBV19 with TRBJ1-2; a weak D match, TRBD1 (5 bases). With 6 bases removed from V and 6 bases from J, the gap between germline ends came to 17 bases. The germline V gene encodes CDR1 LNHDA and CDR2 SQIVND (reference sequence). This CDR3 has 14 amino acids. CDR3 nucleotides: TGTGCCAGTAGCCTATTCGACAGAAGAAATGGCTACACCTTC. Protein product: CASSLFDRRNGYTF.

This clone was picked up one time. The rearrangement links TRBV4-3 to TRBJ1-1; D ambiguous. V was pared by 3 bases and J by 0 bases, with 11 bases between. Per the germline V gene, CDR1 is LGHNA and CDR2 is YSLEER. This CDR3 has 15 amino acids. The CDR3 nucleotides read TGCGCCAGCAGCCACGATACGAGTTTGAACACTGAAGCTTTCTTT. Its translation is CASSHDTSLNTEAFF.

The chain has TRBV20-1 and TRBJ2-7; D unresolved. V lost 6 bases to trimming and J lost 4 bases, with 7 bases between them. In germline, CDR1 is DFQATT, CDR2 SNEGSKA (reference sequence). The CDR3 covers 10 residues. This CDR3 is CSAADYEQYF. Written as DNA, the CDR3 is TGCAGTGCCGCAGATTACGAGCAGTACTTC.

Here the CDR3 reads CASSPQTDNNSPLHF. The DNA of the CDR3 is TGTGCCAGCAGCCCTCAGACAGACAATAATTCACCCCTCCACTTT. The rearrangement uses TRBV7-2 and TRBJ1-6; the D gene is possibly TRBD1 (5 bases). Germline V gene data show CDR1 as SGHTA and CDR2 as FQGNSA. CDR3 length equals 15 residues. V was shortened by 5 bases and J by 5 bases, with 13 bases between the two germline ends. Full variable domain (remainder filled in from reference TRBV7-2 and TRBJ1-6): GAGVSQSPSNKVTEKGKDVELRCDPISGHTALYWYRQSLGQGLEFLIYFQGNSAPDKSGLPSDRFSAERTGGSVSTLTIQRTQQEDSAVYLCASSPQTDNNSPLHFGNGTRLTVT.

The rearrangement uses TRBV9 and TRBJ2-7; TRBD1 might be the D (5 bases). The germline CDR1 and CDR2 sequences are SGDLS and YYNGEE. Deletions cut 4 bases from V and 5 bases from J, with 19 bases between. The CDR3 loop spans 15 amino acids. This chain's CDR3 is CASSQWPREPHEQYF. The CDR3 DNA follows: TGTGCCAGCAGCCAATGGCCCAGGGAACCCCACGAGCAGTACTTC.

The chain uses TRBV13 and TRBJ2-5, with 14 bases lining up with TRBD2. Trimming removed 3 bases from V and 7 bases from J; junction bases left unmatched: 4. This CDR3 is built from 15 residues. Looked up from germline, CDR1 is PRHDT and CDR2 is FYEKMQ (reference sequence). The CDR3 loop is CASSFPGTSGGTQYF. CDR3 nucleotides: TGTGCCAGCAGCTTCCCCGGGACTAGCGGGGGGACCCAGTACTTC.